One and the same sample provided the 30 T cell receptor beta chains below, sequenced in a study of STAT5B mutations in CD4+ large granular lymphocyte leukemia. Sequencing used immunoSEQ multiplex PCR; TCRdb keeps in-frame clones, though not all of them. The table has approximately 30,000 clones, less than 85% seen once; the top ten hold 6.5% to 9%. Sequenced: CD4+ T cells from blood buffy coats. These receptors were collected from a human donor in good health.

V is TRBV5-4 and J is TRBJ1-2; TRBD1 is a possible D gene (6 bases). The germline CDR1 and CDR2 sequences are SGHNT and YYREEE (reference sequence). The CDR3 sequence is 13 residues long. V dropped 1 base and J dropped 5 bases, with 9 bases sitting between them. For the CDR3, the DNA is TGTGCCAGCAGCTTGACGAGGGGGTATGGCTACACCTTC. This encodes CASSLTRGYGYTF.

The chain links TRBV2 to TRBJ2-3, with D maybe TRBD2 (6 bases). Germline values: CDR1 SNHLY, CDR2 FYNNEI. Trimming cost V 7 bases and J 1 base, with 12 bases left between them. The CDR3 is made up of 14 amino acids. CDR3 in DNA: TGTGCCAGCAACCGGGAGAGGGGCACAGATACGCAGTATTTT. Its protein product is CASNRERGTDTQYF. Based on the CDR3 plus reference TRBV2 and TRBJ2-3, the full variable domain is EPEVTQTPSHQVTQMGQEVILRCVPISNHLYFYWYRQILGQKVEFLVSFYNNEISEKSEIFDDQFSVERPDGSNFTLKIRSTKLEDSAMYFCASNRERGTDTQYFGPGTRLTVL.

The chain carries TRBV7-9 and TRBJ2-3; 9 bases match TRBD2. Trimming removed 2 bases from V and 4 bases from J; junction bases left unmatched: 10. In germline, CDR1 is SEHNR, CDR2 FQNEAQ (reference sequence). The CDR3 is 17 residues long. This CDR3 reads CASSLFGRAGGADTQYF. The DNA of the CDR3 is TGTGCCAGCAGCTTATTCGGTAGAGCGGGAGGTGCAGATACGCAGTATTTT. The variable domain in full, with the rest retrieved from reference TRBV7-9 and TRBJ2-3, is DTGVSQNPRHKITKRGQNVTFRCDPISEHNRLYWYRQTLGQGPEFLTYFQNEAQLEKSRLLSDRFSAERPKGSFSTLEIQRTEQGDSAMYLCASSLFGRAGGADTQYFGPGTRLTVL.

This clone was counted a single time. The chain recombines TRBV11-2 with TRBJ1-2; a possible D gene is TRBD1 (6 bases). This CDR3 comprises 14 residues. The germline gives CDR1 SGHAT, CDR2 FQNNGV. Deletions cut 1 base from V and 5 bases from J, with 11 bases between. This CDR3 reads CASSLGTVNYGYTF. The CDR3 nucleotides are TGTGCCAGCAGCTTAGGGACAGTCAATTATGGCTACACCTTC.

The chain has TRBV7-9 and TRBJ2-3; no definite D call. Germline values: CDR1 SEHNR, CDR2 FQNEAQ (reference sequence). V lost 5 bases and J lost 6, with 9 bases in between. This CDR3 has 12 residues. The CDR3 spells CASSPPRDTQYF. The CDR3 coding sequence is TGTGCCAGCAGCCCACCACGGGATACGCAGTATTTT.

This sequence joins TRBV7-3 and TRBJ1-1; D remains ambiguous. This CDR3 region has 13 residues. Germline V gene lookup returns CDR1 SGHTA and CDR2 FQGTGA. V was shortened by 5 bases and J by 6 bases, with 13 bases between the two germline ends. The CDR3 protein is CASSPGGGPEAFF. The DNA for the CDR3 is TGTGCCAGCAGCCCAGGTGGCGGTCCTGAAGCTTTCTTT.

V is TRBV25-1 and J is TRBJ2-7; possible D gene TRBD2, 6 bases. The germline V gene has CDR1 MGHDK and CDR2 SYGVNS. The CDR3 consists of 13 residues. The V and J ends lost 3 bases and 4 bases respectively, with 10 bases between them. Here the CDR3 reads CASSEGGIYEQYF. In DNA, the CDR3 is TGTGCCAGCAGTGAGGGGGGTATTTACGAGCAGTACTTC.

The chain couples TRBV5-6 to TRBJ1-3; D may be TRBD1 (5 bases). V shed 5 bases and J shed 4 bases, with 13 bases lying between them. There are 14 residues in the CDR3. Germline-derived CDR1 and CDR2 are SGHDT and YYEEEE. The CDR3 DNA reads TGTGCCAGCAGTGGGCACGGGGCGGGAAACACCATATATTTT. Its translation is CASSGHGAGNTIYF.

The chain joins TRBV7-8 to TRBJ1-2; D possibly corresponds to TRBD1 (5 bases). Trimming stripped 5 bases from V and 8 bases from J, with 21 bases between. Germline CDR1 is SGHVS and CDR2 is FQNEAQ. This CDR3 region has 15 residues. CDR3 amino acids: CASSLQSDNVLGYTF. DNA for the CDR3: TGTGCCAGCAGCCTCCAGTCGGACAATGTCTTGGGCTACACCTTC. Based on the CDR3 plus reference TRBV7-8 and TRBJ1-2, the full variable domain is GAGVSQSPRYKVAKRGQDVALRCDPISGHVSLFWYQQALGQGPEFLTYFQNEAQLDKSGLPSDRFFAERPEGSVSTLKIQRTQQEDSAVYLCASSLQSDNVLGYTFGSGTRLTVV.

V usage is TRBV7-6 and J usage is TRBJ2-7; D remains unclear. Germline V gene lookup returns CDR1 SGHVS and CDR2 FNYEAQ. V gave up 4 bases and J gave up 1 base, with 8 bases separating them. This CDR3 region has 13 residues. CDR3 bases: TGTGCCAGCAGCTCGCGACAATCCTACGAGCAGTACTTC. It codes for CASSSRQSYEQYF. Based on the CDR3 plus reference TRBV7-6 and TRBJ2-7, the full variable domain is GAGVSQSPRYKVTKRGQDVALRCDPISGHVSLYWYRQALGQGPEFLTYFNYEAQQDKSGLPNDRFSAERPEGSISTLTIQRTEQRDSAMYRCASSSRQSYEQYFGPGTRLTVT.

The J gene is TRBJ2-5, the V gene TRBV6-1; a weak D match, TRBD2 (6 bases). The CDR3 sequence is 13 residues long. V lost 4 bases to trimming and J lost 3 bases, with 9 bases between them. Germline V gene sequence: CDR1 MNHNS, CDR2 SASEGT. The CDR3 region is CASSGGLKETQYF. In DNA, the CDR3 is TGTGCCAGCAGTGGGGGACTTAAAGAGACCCAGTACTTC.

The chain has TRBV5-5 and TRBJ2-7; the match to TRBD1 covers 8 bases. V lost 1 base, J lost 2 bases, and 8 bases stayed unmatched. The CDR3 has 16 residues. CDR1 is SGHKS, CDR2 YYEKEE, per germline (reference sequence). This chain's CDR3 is CASSLTGQGDTYEQYF. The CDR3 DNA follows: TGTGCCAGCAGCTTGACCGGACAGGGAGACACCTACGAGCAGTACTTC.

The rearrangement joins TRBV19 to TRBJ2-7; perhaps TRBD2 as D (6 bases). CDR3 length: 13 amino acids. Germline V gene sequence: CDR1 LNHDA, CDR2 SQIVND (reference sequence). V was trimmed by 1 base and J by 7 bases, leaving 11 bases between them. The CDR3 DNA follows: TGTGCCAGTAGTATAGGCTCCGGGACTGAGCAGTACTTC. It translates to CASSIGSGTEQYF. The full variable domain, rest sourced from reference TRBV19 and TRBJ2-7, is DGGITQSPKYLFRKEGQNVTLSCEQNLNHDAMYWYRQDPGQGLRLIYYSQIVNDFQKGDIAEGYSVSREKKESFPLTVTSAQKNPTAFYLCASSIGSGTEQYFGPGTRLTVT.

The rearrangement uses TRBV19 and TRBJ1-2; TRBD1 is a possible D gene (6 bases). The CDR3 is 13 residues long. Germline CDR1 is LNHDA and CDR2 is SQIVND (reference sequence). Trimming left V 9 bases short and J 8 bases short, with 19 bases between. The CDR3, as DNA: TGTGCCAGCAAAAAACAGGGTACCTGGGGCTACACCTTC. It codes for CASKKQGTWGYTF.

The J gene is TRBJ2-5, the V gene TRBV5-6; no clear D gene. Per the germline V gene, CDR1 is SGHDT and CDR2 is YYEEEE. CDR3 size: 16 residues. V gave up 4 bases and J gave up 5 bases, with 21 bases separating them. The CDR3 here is CASSAFPRDATETQYF. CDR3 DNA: TGTGCCAGCAGCGCGTTCCCCAGAGATGCGACGGAGACCCAGTACTTC.

The CDR3 sequence: CASSPVRAFQETQYF. In DNA, the CDR3 is TGTGCCAGCAGCCCTGTTAGGGCCTTTCAAGAGACCCAGTACTTC. The chain combines TRBV7-2 with TRBJ2-5; no clear D gene. CDR1 and CDR2 (germline): SGHTA, FQGNSA. This CDR3 contains 15 residues. The ends were cut back, 5 bases at V and 2 bases at J, with 15 bases in the middle.

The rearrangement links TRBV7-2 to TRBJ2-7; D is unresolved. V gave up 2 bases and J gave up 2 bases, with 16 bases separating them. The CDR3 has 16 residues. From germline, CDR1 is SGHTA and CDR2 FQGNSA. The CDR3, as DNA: TGTGCCAGCAGCTTAAGTGTCTCGGGTGGCACCTACGAGCAGTACTTC. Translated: CASSLSVSGGTYEQYF.

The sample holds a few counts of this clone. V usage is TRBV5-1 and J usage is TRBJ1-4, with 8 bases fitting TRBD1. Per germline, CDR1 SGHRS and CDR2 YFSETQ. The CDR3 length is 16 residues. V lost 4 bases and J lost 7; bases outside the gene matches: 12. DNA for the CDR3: TGCGCCAGCAGCCCGGACCTCAGGGGGACAGGTGAAAAACTGTTTTTT. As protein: CASSPDLRGTGEKLFF.

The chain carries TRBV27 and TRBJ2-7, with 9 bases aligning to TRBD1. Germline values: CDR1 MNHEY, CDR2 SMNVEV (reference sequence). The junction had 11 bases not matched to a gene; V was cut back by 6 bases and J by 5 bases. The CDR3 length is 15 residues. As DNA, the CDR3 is TGTGCCAGCAGGGTGTGGGGACAGGGATTTGACGAGCAGTACTTC. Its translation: CASRVWGQGFDEQYF.

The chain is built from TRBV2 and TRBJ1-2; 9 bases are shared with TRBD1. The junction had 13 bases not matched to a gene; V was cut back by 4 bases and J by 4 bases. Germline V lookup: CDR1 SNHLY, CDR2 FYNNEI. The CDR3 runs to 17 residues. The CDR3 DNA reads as TGTGCCAGCAGTGTACAGGGGGCGCTGGTATGGTCCTATGGCTACACCTTC. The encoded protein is CASSVQGALVWSYGYTF. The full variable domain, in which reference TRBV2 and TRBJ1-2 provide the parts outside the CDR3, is EPEVTQTPSHQVTQMGQEVILRCVPISNHLYFYWYRQILGQKVEFLVSFYNNEISEKSEIFDDQFSVERPDGSNFTLKIRSTKLEDSAMYFCASSVQGALVWSYGYTFGSGTRLTVV.

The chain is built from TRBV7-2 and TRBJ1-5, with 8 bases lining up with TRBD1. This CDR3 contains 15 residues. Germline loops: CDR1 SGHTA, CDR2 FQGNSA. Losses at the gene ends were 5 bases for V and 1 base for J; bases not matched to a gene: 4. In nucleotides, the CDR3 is TGTGCCAGCAGCACGGGGACAGGCAGCAATCAGCCCCAGCATTTT. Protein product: CASSTGTGSNQPQHF.

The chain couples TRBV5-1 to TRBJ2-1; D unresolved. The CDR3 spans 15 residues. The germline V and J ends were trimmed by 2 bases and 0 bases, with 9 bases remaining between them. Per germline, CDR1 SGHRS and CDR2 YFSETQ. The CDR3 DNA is TGCGCCAGCAGCTTCTTCCGGAGCTCCTACAATGAGCAGTTCTTC. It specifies CASSFFRSSYNEQFF.

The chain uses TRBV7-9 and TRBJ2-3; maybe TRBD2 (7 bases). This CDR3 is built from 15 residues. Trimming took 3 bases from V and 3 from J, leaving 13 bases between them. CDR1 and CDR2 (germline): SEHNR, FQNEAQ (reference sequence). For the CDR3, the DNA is TGTGCCAGCAGCTTCCGGGGGGCCTGGACAGATACGCAGTATTTT. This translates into CASSFRGAWTDTQYF.

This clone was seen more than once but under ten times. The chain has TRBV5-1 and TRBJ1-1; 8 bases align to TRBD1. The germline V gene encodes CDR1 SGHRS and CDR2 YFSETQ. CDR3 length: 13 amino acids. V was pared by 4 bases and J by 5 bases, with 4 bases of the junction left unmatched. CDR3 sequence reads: CASSIGQGTEAFF. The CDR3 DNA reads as TGCGCCAGCAGCATAGGACAGGGAACTGAAGCTTTCTTT.

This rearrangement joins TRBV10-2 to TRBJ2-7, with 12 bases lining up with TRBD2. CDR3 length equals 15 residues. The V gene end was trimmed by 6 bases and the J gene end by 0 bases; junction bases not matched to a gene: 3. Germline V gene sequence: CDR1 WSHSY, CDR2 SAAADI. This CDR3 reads CASRGLAGPSYEQYF. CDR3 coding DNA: TGCGCCAGCAGGGGACTAGCGGGCCCCTCCTACGAGCAGTACTTC.

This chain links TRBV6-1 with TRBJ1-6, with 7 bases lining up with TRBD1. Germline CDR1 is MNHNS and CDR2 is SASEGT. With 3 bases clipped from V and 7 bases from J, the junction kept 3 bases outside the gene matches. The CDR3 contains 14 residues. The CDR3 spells CASSDQGENSPLHF. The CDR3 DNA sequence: TGTGCCAGCAGTGACCAGGGGGAGAATTCACCCCTCCACTTT.

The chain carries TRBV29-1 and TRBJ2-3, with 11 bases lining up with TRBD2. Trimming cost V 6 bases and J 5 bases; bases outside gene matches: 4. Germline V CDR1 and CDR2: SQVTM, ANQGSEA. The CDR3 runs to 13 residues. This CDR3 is CSVRLAGRDTQYF. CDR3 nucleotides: TGCAGCGTGCGACTAGCGGGAAGAGATACGCAGTATTTT.

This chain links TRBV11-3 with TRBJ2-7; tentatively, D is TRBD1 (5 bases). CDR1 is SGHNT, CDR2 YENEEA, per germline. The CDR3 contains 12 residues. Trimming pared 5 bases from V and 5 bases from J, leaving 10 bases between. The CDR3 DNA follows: TGTGCCAGCAGCAAGGGGATCCACGAGCAGTACTTC. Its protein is CASSKGIHEQYF.

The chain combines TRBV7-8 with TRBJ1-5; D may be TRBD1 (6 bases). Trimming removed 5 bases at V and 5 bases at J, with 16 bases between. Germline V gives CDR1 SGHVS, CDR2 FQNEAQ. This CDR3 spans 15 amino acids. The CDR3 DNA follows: TGTGCCAGCAGCCCCATCGGGGGGCACGATCAGCCCCAGCATTTT. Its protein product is CASSPIGGHDQPQHF.

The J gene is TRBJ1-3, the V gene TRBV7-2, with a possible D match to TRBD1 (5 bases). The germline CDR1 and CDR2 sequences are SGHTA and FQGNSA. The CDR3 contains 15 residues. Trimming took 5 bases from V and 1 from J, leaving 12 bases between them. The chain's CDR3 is CASSPGLASGNTIYF. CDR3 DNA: TGTGCCAGCAGCCCAGGGTTGGCGTCTGGAAACACCATATATTTT.